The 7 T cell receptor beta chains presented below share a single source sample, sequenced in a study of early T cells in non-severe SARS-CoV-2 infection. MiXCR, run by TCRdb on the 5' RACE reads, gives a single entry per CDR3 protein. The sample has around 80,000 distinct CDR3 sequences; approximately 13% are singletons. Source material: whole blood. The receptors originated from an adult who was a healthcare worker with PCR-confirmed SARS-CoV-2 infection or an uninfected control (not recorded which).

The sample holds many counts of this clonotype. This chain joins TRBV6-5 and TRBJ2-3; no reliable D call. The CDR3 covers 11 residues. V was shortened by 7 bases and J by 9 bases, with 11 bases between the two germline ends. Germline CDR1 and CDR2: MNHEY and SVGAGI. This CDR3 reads CASIRGETQYF. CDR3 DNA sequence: TGTGCCAGCATTCGCGGAGAAACGCAGTATTTT.

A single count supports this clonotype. The CDR3 region is CASSFPPRGSGNTIYF. The CDR3 bases are TGTGCCAGCAGCTTCCCCCCTCGCGGCTCTGGAAACACCATATATTTT. This chain connects TRBV7-3 to TRBJ1-3; no clear D gene. Trimming cost V 3 bases and J 0 bases, with 12 bases left between them. CDR1 and CDR2 from the germline V gene are SGHTA and FQGTGA. The CDR3 length is 16 residues.

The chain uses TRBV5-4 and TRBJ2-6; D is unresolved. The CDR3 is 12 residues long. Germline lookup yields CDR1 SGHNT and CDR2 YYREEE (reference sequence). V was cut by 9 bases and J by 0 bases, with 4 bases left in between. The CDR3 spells CATHSGANVLTF. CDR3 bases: TGTGCCACACACTCTGGGGCCAACGTCCTGACTTTC.

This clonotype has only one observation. The CDR3 region has the DNA TGCAGTGCCCTGTCAAGCCTCGACAACTATGGCTACACCTTC. This encodes CSALSSLDNYGYTF. The rearrangement links TRBV20-1 to TRBJ1-2; unclear D gene. There are 14 residues in the CDR3. Germline loops: CDR1 DFQATT, CDR2 SNEGSKA (reference sequence). V was cut by 6 bases and J by 2 bases, with 16 bases left in between.

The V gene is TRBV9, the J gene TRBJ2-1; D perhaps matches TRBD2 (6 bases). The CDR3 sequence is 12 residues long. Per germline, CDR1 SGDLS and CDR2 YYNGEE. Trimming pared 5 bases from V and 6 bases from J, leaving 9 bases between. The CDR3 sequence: CASRGDFNEQFF. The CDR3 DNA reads TGTGCCAGCAGAGGGGACTTCAATGAGCAGTTCTTC.

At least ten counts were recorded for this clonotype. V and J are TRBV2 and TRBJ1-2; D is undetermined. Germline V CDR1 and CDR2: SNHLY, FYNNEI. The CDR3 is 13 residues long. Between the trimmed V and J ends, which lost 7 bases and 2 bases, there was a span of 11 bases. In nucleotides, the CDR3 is TGTGCCAGCACCCTGCGGATCAACTATGGCTACACCTTC. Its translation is CASTLRINYGYTF.

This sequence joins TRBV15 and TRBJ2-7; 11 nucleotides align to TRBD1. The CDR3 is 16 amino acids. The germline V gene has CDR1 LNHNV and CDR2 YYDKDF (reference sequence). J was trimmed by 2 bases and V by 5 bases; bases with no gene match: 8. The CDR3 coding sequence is TGTGCCACCAGCGGATTCCCGGGACAGGGGGCCTACGAGCAGTACTTC. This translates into CATSGFPGQGAYEQYF.